The 10 T cell receptor beta chains in this list originate from one sample, sequenced in a study of a mutant IDH1 vaccine in newly diagnosed glioma. For these TCRs, the target antigens are not known. Only in-frame clones appear in the TCRdb table, and some are missing; sequencing was by immunoSEQ multiplex PCR. The data hold some 63,000 clones, with around 74% observed a single time. As to time point: week 35, safety follow-up. Each dose delivered 300 ug of mutant IDH1 20-mer peptide subcutaneously with imiquimod. The sequencing here drew on PBMCs, taken from a glioma patient whose treatment included an IDH1 peptide vaccine. The receptors derive from a man aged 45-65 years with glioma.

This clone has a single count. The chain carries TRBV5-1 and TRBJ2-2; 9 positions agree with TRBD1. The CDR3 runs to 15 residues. The V and J ends lost 6 bases and 7 bases, in that order; junction bases with no gene match: 10. Germline loops: CDR1 SGHRS, CDR2 YFSETQ. Here the CDR3 DNA reads TGCGCCAGCAACCCGGACAGGGGAGGCGACGGGGAGCTGTTTTTT. It is translated as CASNPDRGGDGELFF. The full variable domain, in which reference TRBV5-1 and TRBJ2-2 provide the parts outside the CDR3, is KAGVTQTPRYLIKTRGQQVTLSCSPISGHRSVSWYQQTPGQGLQFLFEYFSETQRNKGNFPGRFSGRQFSNSRSEMNVSTLELGDSALYLCASNPDRGGDGELFFGEGSRLTVL.

The chain joins TRBV27 to TRBJ2-6, with D unclear. CDR1 MNHEY and CDR2 SMNVEV come from the germline V gene (reference sequence). Trimming cost V 7 bases and J 2 bases, with 12 bases left between them. CDR3 length: 15 amino acids. CDR3 loop: CASTTRNTGANVLTF. Written as DNA, the CDR3 is TGTGCCAGCACCACGAGGAACACTGGGGCCAACGTCCTGACTTTC.

This sequence joins TRBV25-1 and TRBJ2-3; D possibly corresponds to TRBD1 (5 bases). V was trimmed by 0 bases and J by 0 bases, leaving 10 bases between them. In germline, CDR1 is MGHDK, CDR2 SYGVNS. This CDR3 is 16 amino acids long. CDR3 residues: CASSEYQGSSTDTQYF. CDR3 nucleotide sequence: TGTGCCAGCAGTGAATATCAGGGTTCAAGCACAGATACGCAGTATTTT.

The V gene is TRBV28, the J gene TRBJ1-5; 7 bases are a match to TRBD1. The CDR3 spans 12 residues. Germline CDR1 MDHEN, CDR2 SYDVKM. V lost 6 bases, J lost 6 bases, and 2 bases stayed unmatched. CDR3 sequence (DNA): TGTGCCAGCAGGACAGGGAGTCAGCCCCAGCATTTT. Its translation is CASRTGSQPQHF. Full variable domain (outside the CDR3, taken from reference TRBV28 and TRBJ1-5): DVKVTQSSRYLVKRTGEKVFLECVQDMDHENMFWYRQDPGLGLRLIYFSYDVKMKEKGDIPEGYSVSREKKERFSLILESASTNQTSMYLCASRTGSQPQHFGDGTRLSIL.

This clone was seen a single time. The CDR3 is CASSTSGGLTDTQYF. The CDR3 DNA sequence: TGTGCCAGTAGTACCTCGGGGGGGCTCACAGATACGCAGTATTTT. This rearrangement joins TRBV19 to TRBJ2-3, with TRBD2 matching over 8 bases. V was clipped by 4 bases and J by 2 bases; unmatched bases: 5. The CDR3 covers 15 residues. Germline V gene lookup returns CDR1 LNHDA and CDR2 SQIVND (reference sequence).

The table lists this clone with a few counts. This chain links TRBV2 with TRBJ1-5, with a tentative D call TRBD1 (5 bases). CDR1 and CDR2 from the germline V gene are SNHLY and FYNNEI. This CDR3 has 16 residues. V was trimmed by 6 bases and J by 4 bases, leaving 19 bases between them. Here the CDR3 DNA reads TGTGCCAGCAGGCCTATGGTAGGGGTGAATAATCAGCCCCAGCATTTT. Protein product: CASRPMVGVNNQPQHF.

The rearrangement links TRBV5-4 to TRBJ1-2; tentatively, D is TRBD1 (5 bases). Germline CDR1 SGHNT, CDR2 YYREEE (reference sequence). V lost 4 bases and J lost 5, with 12 bases in between. The CDR3 loop spans 13 amino acids. The CDR3: CASSRSGGYGYTF. The CDR3 DNA follows: TGTGCCAGCAGCAGGTCGGGGGGGTATGGCTACACCTTC.

The J gene is TRBJ2-7, the V gene TRBV7-9; D is ambiguous. V shed 2 bases and J shed 3 bases, with 11 bases lying between them. The CDR3 runs to 14 residues. Germline V gene data show CDR1 as SEHNR and CDR2 as FQNEAQ (reference sequence). The CDR3 DNA reads as TGTGCCAGCAGCTTAAACGATCCCTTCTACGAGCAGTACTTC. It translates to CASSLNDPFYEQYF.

The chain has TRBV5-1 and TRBJ1-5, with TRBD1 matching 8 bases. The trim removed 0 bases at V and 3 bases at J, leaving 5 bases unmatched. CDR3 length: 16 residues. CDR1 SGHRS and CDR2 YFSETQ come from the germline V gene. The CDR3 here is CASSLGTGRVNQPQHF. CDR3 coding DNA: TGCGCCAGCAGCTTGGGGACAGGGCGTGTCAATCAGCCCCAGCATTTT.

This rearrangement joins TRBV5-1 to TRBJ2-4; 8 nucleotides align to TRBD2. With V trimmed by 4 bases and J by 8 bases, 17 bases remained unmatched. From germline, CDR1 is SGHRS and CDR2 YFSETQ. This CDR3 has 17 amino acids. The CDR3 region is CASSPDSAFRRGDIQYF. CDR3 DNA sequence: TGCGCCAGCAGCCCCGACAGCGCTTTTAGGCGGGGGGACATTCAGTACTTC. The entire variable domain, with the rest obtained from reference TRBV5-1 and TRBJ2-4, is as follows: KAGVTQTPRYLIKTRGQQVTLSCSPISGHRSVSWYQQTPGQGLQFLFEYFSETQRNKGNFPGRFSGRQFSNSRSEMNVSTLELGDSALYLCASSPDSAFRRGDIQYFGAGTRLSVL.